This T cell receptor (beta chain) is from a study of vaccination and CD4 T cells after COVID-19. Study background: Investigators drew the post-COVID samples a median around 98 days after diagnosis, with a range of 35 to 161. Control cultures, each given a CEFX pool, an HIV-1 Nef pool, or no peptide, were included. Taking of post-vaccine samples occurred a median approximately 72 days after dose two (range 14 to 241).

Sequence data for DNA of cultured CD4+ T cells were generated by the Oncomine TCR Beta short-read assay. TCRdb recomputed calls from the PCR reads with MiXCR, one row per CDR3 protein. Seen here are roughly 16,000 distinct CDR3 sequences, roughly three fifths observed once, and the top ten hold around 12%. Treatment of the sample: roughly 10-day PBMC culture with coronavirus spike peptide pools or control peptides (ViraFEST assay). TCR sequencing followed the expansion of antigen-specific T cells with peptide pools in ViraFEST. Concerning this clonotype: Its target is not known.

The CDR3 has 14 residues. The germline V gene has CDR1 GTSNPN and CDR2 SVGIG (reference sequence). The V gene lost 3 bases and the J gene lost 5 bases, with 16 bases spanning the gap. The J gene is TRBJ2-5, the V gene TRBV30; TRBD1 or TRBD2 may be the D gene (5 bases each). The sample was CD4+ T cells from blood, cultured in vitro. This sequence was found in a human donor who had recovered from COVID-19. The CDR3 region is CAWRRGINRETQYF. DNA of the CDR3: TGTGCCTGGAGGAGGGGAATTAACCGGGAGACCCAGTACTTC.